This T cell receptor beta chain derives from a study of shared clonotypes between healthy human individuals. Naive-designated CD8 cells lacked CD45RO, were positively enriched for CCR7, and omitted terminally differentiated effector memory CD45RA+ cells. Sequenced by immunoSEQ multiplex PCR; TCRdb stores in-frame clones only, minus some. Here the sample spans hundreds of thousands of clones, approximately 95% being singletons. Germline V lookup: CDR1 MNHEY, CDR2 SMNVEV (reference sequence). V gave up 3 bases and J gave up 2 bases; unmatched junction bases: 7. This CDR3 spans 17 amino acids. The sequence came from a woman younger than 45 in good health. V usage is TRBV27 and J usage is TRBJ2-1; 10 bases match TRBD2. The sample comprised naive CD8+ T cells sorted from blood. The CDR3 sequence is CASSLRPLAGAYNEQFF. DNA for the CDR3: TGTGCCAGCAGTTTGCGACCCCTAGCGGGAGCCTACAATGAGCAGTTCTTC.